This TCR beta chain is from a study of regulatory T cells in long-lasting Graves disease. Time point given: persistent/refractory GD, antithyroid drugs over 5 years with positive TRAb. The TCR library was made from RNA that had been extracted from PBMCs in TRIzol. V shed 1 base and J shed 9 bases, with 18 bases lying between them. The CDR3 sequence is 15 residues long. This clonotype was counted ten times or more. Arm-PCR of CDR3 regions and iRepertoire HTBI primers were used to build TCR beta libraries. In TCRdb, the multiplex PCR reads were re-called with MiXCR into one record per CDR3 protein. The repertoire includes 360,000 or so distinct CDR3 sequences, 20% to 25% of them detected once, and around a quarter sits in the top ten.

The chain employs TRBV12-3 or TRBV12-4 and TRBJ2-5, with D unclear. The source is a woman in her thirties or forties with Graves disease. Sequencing was performed on peripheral blood mononuclear cells (PBMCs), taken when the disease was refractory, from a patient treated with antithyroid drugs. CDR3 sequence (DNA): TGTGCCAGCAGTTTAGGACTCCCTTCAAGAGAATCCCAGTACTTC. This sequence encodes CASSLGLPSRESQYF.